This T cell receptor beta chain was captured in a study of neoadjuvant anti-PD-1 for oral cavity cancer. Looking at the study overall: Non-progressing patients received a fourth nivolumab dose near day 43, then surgery on days 50-56.

CDR1 and CDR2 from the germline V gene are ENHRY and SYGVKD. The CDR3 runs to 13 residues. Trimming at V came to 11 bases and at J to 8 bases, leaving 7 bases not matched to a gene. These newly diagnosed stage II-IVA oral cavity squamous cell carcinoma patients had no prior systemic or radiation treatment. Clones were read by immunoSEQ multiplex PCR, and TCRdb kept only the in-frame ones, dropping some. This sample has about 79,000 clones, with 83% found just once. The origin of this receptor is a person between 40 and 85 years old with oral cavity squamous cell carcinoma. The gene calls are TRBV10-3 and TRBJ1-6; 9 bases are shared with TRBD1. The specimen comprised PBMCs, sampled before nivolumab (anti-PD-1) treatment. The CDR3 DNA follows: TGTGCCGTAACAGGGGGCCCGGATTCACCCCTCCACTTT. Protein: CAVTGGPDSPLHF.